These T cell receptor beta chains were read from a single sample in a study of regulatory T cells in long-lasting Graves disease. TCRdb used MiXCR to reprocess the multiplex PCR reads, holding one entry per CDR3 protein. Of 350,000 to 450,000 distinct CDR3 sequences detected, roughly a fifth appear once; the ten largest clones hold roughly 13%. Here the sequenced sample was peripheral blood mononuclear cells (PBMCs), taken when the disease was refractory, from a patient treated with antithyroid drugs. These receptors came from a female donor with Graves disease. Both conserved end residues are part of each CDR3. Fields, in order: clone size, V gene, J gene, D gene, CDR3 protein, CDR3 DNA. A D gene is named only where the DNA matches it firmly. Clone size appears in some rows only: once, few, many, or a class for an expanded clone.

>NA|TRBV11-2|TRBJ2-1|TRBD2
CASSLAEREGLRNEQFF
TGTGCCAGCAGCTTAGCCGAGCGGGAGGGCCTGAGGAATGAGCAGTTCTTC
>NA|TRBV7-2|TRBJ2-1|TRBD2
CASSLVWGGAGPYNEQFF
TGTGCCAGCAGCTTAGTATGGGGGGGAGCGGGCCCCTACAATGAGCAGTTCTTC
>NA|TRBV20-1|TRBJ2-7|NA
CSARVASARTYEQYF
TGCAGTGCTAGAGTAGCTAGCGCACGGACCTACGAGCAGTACTTC
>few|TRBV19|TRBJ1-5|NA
CASTPGDSNQPQHF
TGTGCCAGTACTCCGGGCGATAGCAATCAGCCCCAGCATTTT
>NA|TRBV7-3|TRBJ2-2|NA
CASSLTGGLNTGELFF
TGTGCCAGCAGCTTAACGGGGGGCCTAAACACCGGGGAGCTGTTTTTT
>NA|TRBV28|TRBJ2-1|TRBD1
CASRTGPGGYNEQFF
TGTGCCAGCAGAACGGGGCCAGGGGGTTACAATGAGCAGTTCTTC
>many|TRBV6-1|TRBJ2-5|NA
CASSTRRTQETQYF
TGTGCCAGCAGTACTAGGAGGACTCAAGAGACCCAGTACTTC
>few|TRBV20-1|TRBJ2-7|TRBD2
CSAPRAGGTYEQYF
TGCAGTGCCCCGCGGGCGGGAGGGACCTACGAGCAGTACTTC
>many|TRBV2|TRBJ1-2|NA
CASSERGPYGYTF
TGTGCCAGCAGTGAAAGGGGCCCGTATGGCTACACCTTC
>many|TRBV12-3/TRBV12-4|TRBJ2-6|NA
CASSPRLVGSGANVLTF
TGTGCCAGCAGCCCTCGACTAGTAGGCTCTGGGGCCAACGTCCTGACTTTC
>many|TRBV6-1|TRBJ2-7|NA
CASSRKGDYEQYF
TGTGCCAGCAGCAGAAAAGGAGACTACGAGCAGTACTTC
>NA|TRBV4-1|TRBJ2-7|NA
CASSQEGPSLGNSYEQYF
TGCGCCAGCAGCCAAGAAGGCCCTTCTTTAGGGAACTCCTACGAGCAGTACTTC
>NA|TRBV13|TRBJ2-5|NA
CASSLNPHQATQYF
TGTGCCAGCAGCTTAAACCCCCACCAAGCAACCCAGTACTTC
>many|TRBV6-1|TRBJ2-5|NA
CASSPTPYTAGRETQYF
TGTGCCAGCAGTCCAACACCCTATACGGCAGGGAGGGAGACCCAGTACTTC
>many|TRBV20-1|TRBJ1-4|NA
CSARDRRGPTNEKLFF
TGCAGTGCTAGAGATCGACGGGGCCCAACTAATGAAAAACTGTTTTTT
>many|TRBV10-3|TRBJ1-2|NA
CAISEFRDDYGYTF
TGTGCCATCAGTGAGTTTAGGGACGACTATGGCTACACCTTC
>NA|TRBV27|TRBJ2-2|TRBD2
CASTLGSGRVSGELFF
TGTGCCAGCACCCTTGGTAGCGGGAGGGTATCCGGGGAGCTGTTTTTT
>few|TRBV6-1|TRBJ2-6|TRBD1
CASQPGQGKSSGANVLTF
TGTGCCAGCCAACCGGGACAGGGGAAGAGCTCTGGGGCCAACGTCCTGACTTTC
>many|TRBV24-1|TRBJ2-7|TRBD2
CATSGSSGTYEQYF
TGTGCCACCAGTGGTTCTAGCGGGACCTACGAGCAGTACTTC
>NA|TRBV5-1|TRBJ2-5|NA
CASSPRGQKETQYF
TGCGCCAGCAGCCCGAGGGGACAAAAGGAGACCCAGTACTTC
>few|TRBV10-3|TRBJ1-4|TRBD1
CAISESESGQTNEKLFF
TGTGCCATCAGTGAGTCCGAATCGGGACAGACTAATGAAAAACTGTTTTTT
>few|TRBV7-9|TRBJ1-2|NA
CASSFNSGVYGYTF
TGTGCCAGCAGCTTCAACAGCGGTGTCTATGGCTACACCTTC
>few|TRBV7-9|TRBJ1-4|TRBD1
CASSSGQGALLGEKLFF
TGTGCCAGCAGCTCCGGACAGGGAGCCCTCCTAGGTGAAAAACTGTTTTTT
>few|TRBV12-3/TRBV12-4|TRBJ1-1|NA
CASSFGSANTEAFF
TGTGCCAGCAGTTTCGGCAGCGCGAACACTGAAGCTTTCTTT
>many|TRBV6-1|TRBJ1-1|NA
CASNEVSGGTTEAFF
TGTGCCAGCAACGAAGTCTCCGGGGGTACCACTGAAGCTTTCTTT
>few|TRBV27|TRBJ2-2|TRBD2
CASSLSRGGTGELFF
TGTGCCAGCAGTTTGAGCCGGGGGGGCACCGGGGAGCTGTTTTTT